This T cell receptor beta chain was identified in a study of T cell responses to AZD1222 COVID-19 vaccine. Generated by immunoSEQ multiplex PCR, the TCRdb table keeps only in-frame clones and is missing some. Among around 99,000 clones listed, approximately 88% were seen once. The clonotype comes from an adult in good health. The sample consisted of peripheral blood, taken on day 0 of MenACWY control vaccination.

In DNA, the CDR3 is TGCAGCGTTGTTGAGGGGGGCACCGGGGAGCTGTTTTTT. As protein: CSVVEGGTGELFF. This chain links TRBV29-1 with TRBJ2-2; D might be TRBD1 or TRBD2, each matching 6 bases. Germline V gene data show CDR1 as SQVTM and CDR2 as ANQGSEA. V was pared by 4 bases and J by 4 bases, with 10 bases between. The CDR3 has 13 residues.